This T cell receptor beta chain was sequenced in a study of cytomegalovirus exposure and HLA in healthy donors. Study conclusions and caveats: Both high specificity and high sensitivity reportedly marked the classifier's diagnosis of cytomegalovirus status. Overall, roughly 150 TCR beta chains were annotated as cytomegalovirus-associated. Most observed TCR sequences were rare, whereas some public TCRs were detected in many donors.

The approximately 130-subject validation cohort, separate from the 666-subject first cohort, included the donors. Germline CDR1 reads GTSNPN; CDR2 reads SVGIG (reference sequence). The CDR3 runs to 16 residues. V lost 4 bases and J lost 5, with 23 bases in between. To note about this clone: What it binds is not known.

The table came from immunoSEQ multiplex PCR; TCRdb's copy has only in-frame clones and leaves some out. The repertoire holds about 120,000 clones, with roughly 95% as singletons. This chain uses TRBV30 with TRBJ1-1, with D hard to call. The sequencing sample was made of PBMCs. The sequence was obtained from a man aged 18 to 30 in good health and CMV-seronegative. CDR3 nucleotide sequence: TGTGCCTGGAATGACGGGAGGGCATCCGCGAATACTGAAGCTTTCTTT. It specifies CAWNDGRASANTEAFF.